This T cell receptor (beta chain) was profiled in a study of identical twins. Concerning this clonotype itself: Its matching antigen is unknown.

Study conclusions and caveats: Among out-of-frame alpha sequences shared by twins, low generation probability occurred in excess. Fewer insertions marked abundant cord blood beta clonotypes; young adult naive trended weakly, memory not at all.

All donors were healthy, and all were Caucasian. TCRdb ran MiXCR on the 5' RACE reads and lists one entry per CDR3 protein. The profile shows approximately 220,000 distinct CDR3 sequences, around 8.1% of them singletons. This CDR3 has 16 residues. The junction had 11 bases not matched to a gene; V was cut back by 5 bases and J by 7 bases. The germline V gene encodes CDR1 SNHLY and CDR2 FYNNEI. These same records also appear under a second study, on yellow fever vaccine responses in identical twins.

The chain couples TRBV2 to TRBJ2-3; TRBD2 aligns across 11 bases. The sequenced material came from memory (CD45RO+) T cells sorted from blood. The sequence derives from a woman in her late teens or twenties in good health. CDR3 sequence (DNA): TGTGCCAGCAGTCAGACCGGGACTAGCGGAGTCCATACGCAGTATTTT. This translates into CASSQTGTSGVHTQYF.